Here is one TCR beta chain with its context. The V gene's germline CDR1 is SGHRS and CDR2 YFSETQ. Germline trimming cut 4 bases from V and 6 bases from J; bases unmatched to any gene: 7. The CDR3 is 14 amino acids. TCRdb keeps only in-frame clones here, not all; method: immunoSEQ multiplex PCR. The sample lists about 100,000 clones; around 90% were seen once. The source of the sample is a study of blood T cell repertoires in COVID-19. The sequence was collected from a human donor with active COVID-19. The donor label of this sample is uncertain. Sequenced sample: peripheral blood. The chain links TRBV5-1 to TRBJ2-3; 8 bases align to TRBD2. CDR3 in amino acids: CASSPPAGADTQYF. CDR3 coding DNA: TGCGCCAGCAGCCCCCCAGCGGGGGCTGATACGCAGTATTTT.